The clone carrying this T cell receptor (beta chain) was observed many times. The antigen remains undetermined. The sample comes from a study of blood T cells in healthy people across ages. Whole-study findings and limits: Researchers said unsorted PBMCs prevented a conclusive naive versus antigen-experienced comparison.

Donors ranged from roughly 6 to 100 years old and were healthy Caucasians in Russia. Per sample, extraction of total RNA gave at least 5 micrograms in every case. PCR was performed a second time for about 7 to 12 cycles using a sample-barcoded 5' primer and a J-beta primer mix. TCRdb passed the 5' RACE reads through MiXCR, listing each CDR3 protein once. The sample has around 600,000 distinct CDR3 sequences; 40% to 50% are singletons. From germline, CDR1 is MNHNY and CDR2 SVGAGI (reference sequence). The CDR3 consists of 16 residues. Deletions cut 2 bases from V and 4 bases from J, with 15 bases between.

The rearrangement links TRBV6-6 to TRBJ2-1; D is tentatively TRBD1 or TRBD2 (5 bases each). This receptor was taken from a man of 80 years or more in good health. The specimen sequenced was blood. In DNA, the CDR3 is TGTGCCAGCAGTTACCCCACGGGGCTACGATACAATGAGCAGTTCTTC. Residues: CASSYPTGLRYNEQFF.